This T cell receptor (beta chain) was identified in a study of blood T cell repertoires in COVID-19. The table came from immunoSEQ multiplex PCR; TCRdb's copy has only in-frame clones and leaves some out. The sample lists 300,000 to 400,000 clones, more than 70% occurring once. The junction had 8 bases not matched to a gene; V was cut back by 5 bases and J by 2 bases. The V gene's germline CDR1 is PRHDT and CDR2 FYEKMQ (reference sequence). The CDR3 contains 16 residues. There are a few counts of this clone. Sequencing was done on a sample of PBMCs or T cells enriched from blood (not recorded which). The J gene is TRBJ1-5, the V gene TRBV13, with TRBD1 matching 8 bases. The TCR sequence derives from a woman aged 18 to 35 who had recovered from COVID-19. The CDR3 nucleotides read TGTGCCAGCAGCCAACTCGACAGGGGAGGCAATCAGCCCCAGCATTTT. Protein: CASSQLDRGGNQPQHF. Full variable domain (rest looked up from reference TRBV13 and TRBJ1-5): AAGVIQSPRHLIKEKRETATLKCYPIPRHDTVYWYQQGPGQDPQFLISFYEKMQSDKGSIPDRFSAQQFSDYHSELNMSSLELGDSALYFCASSQLDRGGNQPQHFGDGTRLSIL.